This T cell receptor (beta chain) stems from a study of blood T cell repertoires in COVID-19 (dated by TCRdb to the early 2020s). In the study overall: Collaborator samples came from the United States, Italy and Spain and covered acute and convalescent phases of COVID-19. The repertoires were released in a freely available public database meant as a resource for research on the immune response to SARS-CoV-2. Samples were obtained from the ongoing ImmuneRACE study (first 160 participants) and from over 1,000 subjects provided by 6 global collaborators. Where HLA class I and class II types were available, the types were taken from metadata supplied by the sample provider, not from assay-based typing. Sample metadata almost always included a de-identified subject ID, COVID-19 status, age in years and sex. Subjects who had been exposed to COVID-19, were actively infected with it, or had recovered from it provided the deeply sampled blood TCRbeta repertoires that made up the dataset. The prospective study material was composed of cDNA or gDNA derived from T cells, B-cell-depleted T cells, or PBMCs. Study-level results and caveats: Clinical and demographic metadata were provided uncurated, with the amount varying by source and participant.

To note about this clone: This receptor's antigen is unknown. No qualities accompany the bases; no much larger clone lies one base away.

TCRbeta CDR3 regions were amplified from genomic DNA using the immunoSEQ Assay, a bias-controlled multiplex PCR. Concerning the study's data processing: Nucleated cell counts per sample were estimated from amplification of reference gene primers within the assay. Sequence reads were collapsed and filtered to measure the absolute abundance of every unique TCRbeta CDR3 rearrangement. For each sample, productive Simpson clonality was calculated as the square root of Simpson's diversity index across productive rearrangements. TCRdb mirrors the immuneACCESS table, restricted to in-frame sequences. Some clones are absent from its copies; in checked studies, under half trace to an unresolved V gene, and the reason for the others is unknown. D and trimming come from the DNA, and the V and J calls and clone size come from that table. This sample holds tens of thousands of clones; roughly 81% were observed only once. Roughly 8.3% of the sample goes to the ten largest clones.

Each collaborating institution followed its own protocols to collect whole blood in K2EDTA tubes. For TCRbeta analysis, collaborators shipped samples as frozen whole blood, isolated PBMCs, or DNA extracted from either of those sample types. The germline V gene encodes CDR1 SGDLS and CDR2 YYNGEE. V is pruned by 0 bases and J by 3 bases, leaving 1 base of the junction without a gene match. The CDR3 measures 14 amino acids from cysteine to phenylalanine. This entry keeps only the CDR3 DNA: 42 bases, framed from base 1. This TCR was recovered from a human donor in a cohort sampled during active COVID-19. The sample comprised peripheral blood. The V and J genes are TRBV9 and TRBJ2-7; TRBD1 aligns with 9 central bases. The CDR3 in this case is CASSVGDRVYEQYF. The DNA reads TGTGCCAGCAGCGTAGGGGACAGGGTCTACGAGCAGTACTTC.